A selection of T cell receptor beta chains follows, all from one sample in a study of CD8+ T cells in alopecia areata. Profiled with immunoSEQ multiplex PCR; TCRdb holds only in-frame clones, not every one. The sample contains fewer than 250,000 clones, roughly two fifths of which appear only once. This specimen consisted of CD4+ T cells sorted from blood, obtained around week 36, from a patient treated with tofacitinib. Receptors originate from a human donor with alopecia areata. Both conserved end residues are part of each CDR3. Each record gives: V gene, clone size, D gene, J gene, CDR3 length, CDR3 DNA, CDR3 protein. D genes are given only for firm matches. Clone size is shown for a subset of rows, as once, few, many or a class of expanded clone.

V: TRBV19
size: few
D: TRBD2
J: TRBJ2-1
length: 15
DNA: TGTGCCAGTAGTACCCTAGCGGGATCCCCCAATGAGCAGTTCTTC
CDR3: CASSTLAGSPNEQFF

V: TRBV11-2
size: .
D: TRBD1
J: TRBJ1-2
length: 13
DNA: TGTGCCAGCAGCCGAACAGGGGCGTCGGGCTACACCTTC
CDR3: CASSRTGASGYTF

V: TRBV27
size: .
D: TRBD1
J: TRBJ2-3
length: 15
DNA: TGTGCCAGCAGGGGAAGGGGACAGGGAACAGATACGCAGTATTTT
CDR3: CASRGRGQGTDTQYF

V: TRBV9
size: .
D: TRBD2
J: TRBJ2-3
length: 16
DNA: TGTGCCAGCAGCGCCCTCGGGAGCGGGAACACAGATACGCAGTATTTT
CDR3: CASSALGSGNTDTQYF

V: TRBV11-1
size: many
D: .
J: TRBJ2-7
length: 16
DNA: TGTGCCAGCAGCTTAGGAGGCGCTCGGGGATCCTACGAGCAGTACTTC
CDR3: CASSLGGARGSYEQYF

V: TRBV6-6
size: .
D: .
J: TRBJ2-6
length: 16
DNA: TGTGCCAGCAGCCCCGGCGGAATCTCTGGGGCCAACGTCCTGACTTTC
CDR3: CASSPGGISGANVLTF

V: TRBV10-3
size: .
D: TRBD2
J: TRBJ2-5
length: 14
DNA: TGTGCCATCAGTCCTTCAAGCGGGAGGGAGACCCAGTACTTC
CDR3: CAISPSSGRETQYF

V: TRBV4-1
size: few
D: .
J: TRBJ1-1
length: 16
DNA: TGCGCCAGCAGCCAAGAGATTACAGGGAGGAACACTGAAGCTTTCTTT
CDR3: CASSQEITGRNTEAFF

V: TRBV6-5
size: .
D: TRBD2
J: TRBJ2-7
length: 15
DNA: TGTGCCAGCAGTGGACGCTCTAGCGGGAACTACGAGCAGTACTTC
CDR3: CASSGRSSGNYEQYF

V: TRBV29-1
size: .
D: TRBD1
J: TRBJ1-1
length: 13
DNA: TGCAGCGTCGGACAGGGACCGAACACTGAAGCTTTCTTT
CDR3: CSVGQGPNTEAFF

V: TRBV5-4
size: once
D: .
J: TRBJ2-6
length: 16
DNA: TGTGCCAGCAGCCCGGGACCTCGGACTGGGGCCAACGTCCTGACTTTC
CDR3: CASSPGPRTGANVLTF

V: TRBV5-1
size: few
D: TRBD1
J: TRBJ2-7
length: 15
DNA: TGCGCCAGCAGCTTGATGGGACAGGGATCCTACGAGCAGTACTTC
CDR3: CASSLMGQGSYEQYF

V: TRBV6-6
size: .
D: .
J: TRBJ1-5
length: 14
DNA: TGTGCCAGCAGGGAGAACAGGGAGGTTCAGCCCCAGCATTTT
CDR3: CASRENREVQPQHF

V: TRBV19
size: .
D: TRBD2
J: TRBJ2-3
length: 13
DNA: TGTGCCAGTAGCGCGGGAGTACAGTATACGCAGTATTTT
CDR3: CASSAGVQYTQYF

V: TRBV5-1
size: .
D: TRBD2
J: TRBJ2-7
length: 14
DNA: TGCGCCAGCAGCCCCCGGACTAGAGCGGCCGAGCAGTACTTC
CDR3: CASSPRTRAAEQYF

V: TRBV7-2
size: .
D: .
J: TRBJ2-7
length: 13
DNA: TGTGCCAGCAGCTCCCGGACTACGGGGGAGCAGTACTTC
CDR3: CASSSRTTGEQYF

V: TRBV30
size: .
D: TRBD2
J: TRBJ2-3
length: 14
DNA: TGTGCCCAACTCTCTAGCGGGTCCACAGATACGCAGTATTTT
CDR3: CAQLSSGSTDTQYF

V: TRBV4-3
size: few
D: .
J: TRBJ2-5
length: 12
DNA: TGCGCCAGCAGCCAAGGTTCAGAGACCCAGTACTTC
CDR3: CASSQGSETQYF

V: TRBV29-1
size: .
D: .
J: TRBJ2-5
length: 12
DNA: TGCAGCTTGCGGACTCCCAGGGAGACCCAGTACTTC
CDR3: CSLRTPRETQYF

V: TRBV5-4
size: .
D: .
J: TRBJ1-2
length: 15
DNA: TGTGCCAGCAGCTTGCGGAGGGGAGTCTACGATGGCTACACCTTC
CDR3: CASSLRRGVYDGYTF

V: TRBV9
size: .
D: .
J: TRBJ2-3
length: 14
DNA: TGTGCCAGCAGCGTAGACTACAGCGCAGATACGCAGTATTTT
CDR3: CASSVDYSADTQYF

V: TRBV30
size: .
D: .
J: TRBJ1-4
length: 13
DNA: TGTGCCTGGAAAACAGGGTTGGGTGAAAAACTGTTTTTT
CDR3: CAWKTGLGEKLFF

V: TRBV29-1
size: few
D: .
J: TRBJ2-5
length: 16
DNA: TGCAGCGTTGGGGTGGGGGCGTCAAGGGGTAGAGAGACCCAGTACTTC
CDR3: CSVGVGASRGRETQYF

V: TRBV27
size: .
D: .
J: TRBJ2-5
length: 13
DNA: TGTGCCAGCAGTTATGGGCCGGGCGAGACCCAGTACTTC
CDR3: CASSYGPGETQYF

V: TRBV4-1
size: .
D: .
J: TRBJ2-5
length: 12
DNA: TGCGCCAGCAGCCAAGCCGGGGAGACCCAGTACTTC
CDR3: CASSQAGETQYF

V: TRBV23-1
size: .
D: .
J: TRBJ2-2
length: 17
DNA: TGCGCCAGCAGTCAAACGAATTCTAACAGGGATGCCGGGGAGCTGTTTTTT
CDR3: CASSQTNSNRDAGELFF

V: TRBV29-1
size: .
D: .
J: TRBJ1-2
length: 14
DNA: TGCAGCGTAGCCCCGGGACGGGGGATAGGGGGCTACACCTTC
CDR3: CSVAPGRGIGGYTF

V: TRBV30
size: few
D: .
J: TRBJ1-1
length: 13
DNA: TGTGCCTGGAGTGAATACAGGGCTACTGAAGCTTTCTTT
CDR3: CAWSEYRATEAFF

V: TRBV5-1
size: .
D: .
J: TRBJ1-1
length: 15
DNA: TGCGCCAGCAGCCTGAGGGGGGCCCCGAACACTGAAGCTTTCTTT
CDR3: CASSLRGAPNTEAFF

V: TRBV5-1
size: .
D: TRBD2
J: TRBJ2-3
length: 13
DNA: TGCGCCACCTCTAGCGGTTCCACAGATACGCAGTATTTT
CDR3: CATSSGSTDTQYF

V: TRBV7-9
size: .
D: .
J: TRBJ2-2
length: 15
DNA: TGTGCCAGCAGCTTAGTACTACAAACTACCGGGGAGCTGTTTTTT
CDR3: CASSLVLQTTGELFF

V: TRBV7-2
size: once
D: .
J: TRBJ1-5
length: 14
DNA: TGTGCCAGCAGCTTAGGGCCGAACAATCAGCCCCAGCATTTT
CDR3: CASSLGPNNQPQHF

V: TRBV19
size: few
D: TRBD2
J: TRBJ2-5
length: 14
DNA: TGTGCCACGCGCTTAGCGGGACCACAAGAGACCCAGTACTTC
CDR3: CATRLAGPQETQYF

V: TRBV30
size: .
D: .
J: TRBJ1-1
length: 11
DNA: TGTGCCTGGAGACCGAACACTGAAGCTTTCTTT
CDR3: CAWRPNTEAFF

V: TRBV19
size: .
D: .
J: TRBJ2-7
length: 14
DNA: TGTGCCAGTAGTGCCATCTATACGAACTACGAGCAGTACTTC
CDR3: CASSAIYTNYEQYF

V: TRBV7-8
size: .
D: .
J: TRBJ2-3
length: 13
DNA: TGTGCCAGCAGCCCGGACCGCACAGATACGCAGTATTTT
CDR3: CASSPDRTDTQYF

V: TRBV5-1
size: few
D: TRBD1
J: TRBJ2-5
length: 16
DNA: TGCGCCAGCAGAGTGACAGGGGGAGCCCCCCCGGAGACCCAGTACTTC
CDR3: CASRVTGGAPPETQYF

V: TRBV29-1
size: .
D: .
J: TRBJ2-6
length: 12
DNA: TGCAGCGTTGTCCTTGGGGCCAACGTCCTGACTTTC
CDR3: CSVVLGANVLTF

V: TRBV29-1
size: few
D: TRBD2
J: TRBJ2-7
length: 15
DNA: TGCAGCGTTGAAGCAGGACTAGCGGGAGGCTACGAGCAGTACTTC
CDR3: CSVEAGLAGGYEQYF